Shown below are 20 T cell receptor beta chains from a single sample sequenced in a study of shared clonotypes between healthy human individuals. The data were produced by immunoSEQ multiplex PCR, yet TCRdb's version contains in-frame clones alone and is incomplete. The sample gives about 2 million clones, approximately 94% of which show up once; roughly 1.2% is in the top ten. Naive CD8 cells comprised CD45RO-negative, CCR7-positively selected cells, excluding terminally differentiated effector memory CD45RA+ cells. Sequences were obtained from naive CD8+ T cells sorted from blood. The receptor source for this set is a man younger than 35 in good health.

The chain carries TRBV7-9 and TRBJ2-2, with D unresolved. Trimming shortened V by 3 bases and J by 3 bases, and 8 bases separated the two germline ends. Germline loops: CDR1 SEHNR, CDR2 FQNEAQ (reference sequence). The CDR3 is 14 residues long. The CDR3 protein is CASSFSTYTGELFF. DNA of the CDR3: TGTGCCAGCAGCTTCTCCACCTACACCGGGGAGCTGTTTTTT.

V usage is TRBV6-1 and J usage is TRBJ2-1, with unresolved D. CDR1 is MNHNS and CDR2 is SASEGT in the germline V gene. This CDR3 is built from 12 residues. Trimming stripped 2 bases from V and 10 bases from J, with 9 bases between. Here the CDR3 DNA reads TGTGCCAGCAGTGAAAGCTATGAGGAGCAGTTCTTC. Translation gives CASSESYEEQFF.

As DNA, the CDR3 is TGTGCCAGCAGTCCCTTGGCGGGGGGGGCCAAAAACATTCAGTACTTC. Its protein product is CASSPLAGGAKNIQYF. The chain carries TRBV6-6 and TRBJ2-4; 9 nucleotides align to TRBD2. Germline lookup yields CDR1 MNHNY and CDR2 SVGAGI (reference sequence). V dropped 5 bases and J dropped 1; count of bases not matched to a gene: 6. The CDR3 spans 16 residues.

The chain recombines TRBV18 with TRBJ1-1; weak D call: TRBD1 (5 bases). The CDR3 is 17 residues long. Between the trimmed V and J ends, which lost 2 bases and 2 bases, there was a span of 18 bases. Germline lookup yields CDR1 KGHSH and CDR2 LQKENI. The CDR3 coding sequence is TGTGCCAGCTCACCATCGACAGTTGAGGCAGGAAACACTGAAGCTTTCTTT. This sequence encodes CASSPSTVEAGNTEAFF. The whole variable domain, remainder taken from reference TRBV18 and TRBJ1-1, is NAGVMQNPRHLVRRRGQEARLRCSPMKGHSHVYWYRQLPEEGLKFMVYLQKENIIDESGMPKERFSAEFPKEGPSILRIQQVVRGDSAAYFCASSPSTVEAGNTEAFFGQGTRLTVV.

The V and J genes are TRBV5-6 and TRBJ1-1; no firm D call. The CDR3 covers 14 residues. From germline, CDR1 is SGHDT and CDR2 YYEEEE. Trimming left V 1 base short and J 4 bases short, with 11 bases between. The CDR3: CASSLPSFTTEAFF. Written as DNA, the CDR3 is TGTGCCAGCAGCTTGCCAAGCTTCACCACTGAAGCTTTCTTT. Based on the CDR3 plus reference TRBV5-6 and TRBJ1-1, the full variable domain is DAGVTQSPTHLIKTRGQQVTLRCSPKSGHDTVSWYQQALGQGPQFIFQYYEEEERQRGNFPDRFSGHQFPNYSSELNVNALLLGDSALYLCASSLPSFTTEAFFGQGTRLTVV.

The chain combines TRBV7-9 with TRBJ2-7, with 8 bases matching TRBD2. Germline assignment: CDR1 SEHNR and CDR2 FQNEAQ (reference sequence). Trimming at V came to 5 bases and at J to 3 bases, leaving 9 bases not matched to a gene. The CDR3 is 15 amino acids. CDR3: CASSPFGGLGYEQYF. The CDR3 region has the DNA TGTGCCAGCAGCCCCTTCGGGGGACTAGGCTACGAGCAGTACTTC.

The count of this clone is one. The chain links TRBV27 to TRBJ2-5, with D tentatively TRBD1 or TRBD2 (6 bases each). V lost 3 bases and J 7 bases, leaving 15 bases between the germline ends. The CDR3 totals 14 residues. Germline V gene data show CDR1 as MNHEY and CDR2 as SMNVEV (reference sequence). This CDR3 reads CASSLTGALVTQYF. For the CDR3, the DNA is TGTGCCAGCAGTTTGACGGGGGCGTTGGTGACCCAGTACTTC.

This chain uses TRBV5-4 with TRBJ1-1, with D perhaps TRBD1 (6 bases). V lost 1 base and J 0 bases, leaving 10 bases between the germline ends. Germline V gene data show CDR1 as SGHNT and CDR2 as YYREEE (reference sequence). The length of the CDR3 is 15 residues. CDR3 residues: CASSLTGSVNTEAFF. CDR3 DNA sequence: TGTGCCAGCAGCTTGACAGGGTCGGTGAACACTGAAGCTTTCTTT. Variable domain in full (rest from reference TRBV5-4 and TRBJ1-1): ETGVTQSPTHLIKTRGQQVTLRCSSQSGHNTVSWYQQALGQGPQFIFQYYREEENGRGNFPPRFSGLQFPNYSSELNVNALELDDSALYLCASSLTGSVNTEAFFGQGTRLTVV.

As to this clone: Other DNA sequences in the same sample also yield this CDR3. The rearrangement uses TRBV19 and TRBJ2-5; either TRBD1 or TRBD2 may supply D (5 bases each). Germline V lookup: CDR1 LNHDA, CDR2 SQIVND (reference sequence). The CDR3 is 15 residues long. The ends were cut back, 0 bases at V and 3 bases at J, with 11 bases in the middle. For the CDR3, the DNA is TGTGCCAGTAGTATAGATCGGGAAGGGGAAGAGACCCAGTACTTC. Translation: CASSIDREGEETQYF.

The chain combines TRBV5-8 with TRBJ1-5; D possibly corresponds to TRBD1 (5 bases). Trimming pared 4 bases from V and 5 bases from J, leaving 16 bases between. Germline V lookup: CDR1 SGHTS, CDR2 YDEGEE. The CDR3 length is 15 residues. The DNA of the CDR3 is TGTGCCAGCAGCCAACCTTCAGAACAGGATCAGCCCCAGCATTTT. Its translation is CASSQPSEQDQPQHF.

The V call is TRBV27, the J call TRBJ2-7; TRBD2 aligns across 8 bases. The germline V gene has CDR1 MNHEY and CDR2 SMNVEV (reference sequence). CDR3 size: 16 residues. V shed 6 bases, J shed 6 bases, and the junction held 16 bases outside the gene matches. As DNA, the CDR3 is TGTGCCAGCAGCGTGCTGGCGGGGGGAGGCCCCTCCGAGCAGTACTTC. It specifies CASSVLAGGGPSEQYF.

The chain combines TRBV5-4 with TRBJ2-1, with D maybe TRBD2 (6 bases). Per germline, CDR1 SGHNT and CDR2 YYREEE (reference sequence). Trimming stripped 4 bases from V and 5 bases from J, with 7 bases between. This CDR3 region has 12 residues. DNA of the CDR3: TGTGCCAGCAGCGGAGGGGACAATGAGCAGTTCTTC. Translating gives CASSGGDNEQFF. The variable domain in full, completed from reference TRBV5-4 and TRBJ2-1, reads ETGVTQSPTHLIKTRGQQVTLRCSSQSGHNTVSWYQQALGQGPQFIFQYYREEENGRGNFPPRFSGLQFPNYSSELNVNALELDDSALYLCASSGGDNEQFFGPGTRLTVL.

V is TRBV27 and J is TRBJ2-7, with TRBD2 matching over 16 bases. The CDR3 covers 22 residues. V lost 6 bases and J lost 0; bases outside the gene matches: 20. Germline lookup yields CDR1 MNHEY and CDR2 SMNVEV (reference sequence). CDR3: CASSLPTPGTSGGASNSYEQYF. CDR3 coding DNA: TGTGCCAGCAGCCTGCCTACCCCCGGGACTAGCGGGGGGGCCTCCAACTCCTACGAGCAGTACTTC.

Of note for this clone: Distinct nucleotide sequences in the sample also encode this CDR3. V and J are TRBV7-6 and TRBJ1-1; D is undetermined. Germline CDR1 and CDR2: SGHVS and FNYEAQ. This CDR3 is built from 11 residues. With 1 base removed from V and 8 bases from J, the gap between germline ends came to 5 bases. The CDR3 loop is CASSLEGEAFF. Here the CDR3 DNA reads TGTGCCAGCAGCTTAGAAGGGGAAGCTTTCTTT.

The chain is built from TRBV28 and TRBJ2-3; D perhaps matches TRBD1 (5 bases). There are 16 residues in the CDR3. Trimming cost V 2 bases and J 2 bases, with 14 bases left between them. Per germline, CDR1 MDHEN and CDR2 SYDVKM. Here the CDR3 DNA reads TGTGCCAGCAGTTTAGGTCCAACAGGTCCCACAGATACGCAGTATTTT. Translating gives CASSLGPTGPTDTQYF. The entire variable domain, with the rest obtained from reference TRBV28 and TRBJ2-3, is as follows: DVKVTQSSRYLVKRTGEKVFLECVQDMDHENMFWYRQDPGLGLRLIYFSYDVKMKEKGDIPEGYSVSREKKERFSLILESASTNQTSMYLCASSLGPTGPTDTQYFGPGTRLTVL.

In DNA, the CDR3 is TGTGCCAGCAGTGAACCCGGGACTAGCTCCTACGAGCAGTACTTC. Translating gives CASSEPGTSSYEQYF. The chain recombines TRBV6-1 with TRBJ2-7; 8 bases agree with TRBD2. Germline V gene lookup returns CDR1 MNHNS and CDR2 SASEGT. Germline trimming cut 2 bases from V and 0 bases from J; bases unmatched to any gene: 3. This CDR3 spans 15 amino acids.

CDR3 in amino acids: CSVGLEYYEQYF. The CDR3 bases are TGCAGCGTTGGACTGGAATACTACGAGCAGTACTTC. The rearrangement links TRBV29-1 to TRBJ2-7; no clear D gene. The CDR3 contains 12 residues. The V gene lost 4 bases and the J gene lost 3 bases, with 10 bases spanning the gap. CDR1 is SQVTM, CDR2 ANQGSEA, per germline.

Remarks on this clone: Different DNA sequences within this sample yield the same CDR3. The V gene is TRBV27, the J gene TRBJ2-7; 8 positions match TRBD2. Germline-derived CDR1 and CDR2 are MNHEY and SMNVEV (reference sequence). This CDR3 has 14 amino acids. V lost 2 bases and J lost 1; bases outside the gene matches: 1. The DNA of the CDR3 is TGTGCCAGCAGTTTAATAGCGGGATCCTACGAGCAGTACTTC. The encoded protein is CASSLIAGSYEQYF.

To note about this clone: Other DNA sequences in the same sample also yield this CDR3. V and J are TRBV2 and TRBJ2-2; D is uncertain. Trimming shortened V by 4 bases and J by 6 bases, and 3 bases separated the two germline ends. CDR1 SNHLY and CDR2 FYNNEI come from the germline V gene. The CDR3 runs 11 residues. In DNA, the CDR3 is TGTGCCAGCAGTGTGGCCGGGGAGCTGTTTTTT. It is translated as CASSVAGELFF. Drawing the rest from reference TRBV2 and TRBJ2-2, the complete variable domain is EPEVTQTPSHQVTQMGQEVILRCVPISNHLYFYWYRQILGQKVEFLVSFYNNEISEKSEIFDDQFSVERPDGSNFTLKIRSTKLEDSAMYFCASSVAGELFFGEGSRLTVL.

The CDR3 DNA reads as TGTGCCAGCAACCCCGTCGGGGGAGGGGAGCTGTTTTTT. Translation: CASNPVGGGELFF. The chain links TRBV9 to TRBJ2-2; tentative D call: TRBD2 (6 bases). The CDR3 covers 13 residues. V lost 6 bases to trimming and J lost 8 bases, with 14 bases between them. The germline gives CDR1 SGDLS, CDR2 YYNGEE.